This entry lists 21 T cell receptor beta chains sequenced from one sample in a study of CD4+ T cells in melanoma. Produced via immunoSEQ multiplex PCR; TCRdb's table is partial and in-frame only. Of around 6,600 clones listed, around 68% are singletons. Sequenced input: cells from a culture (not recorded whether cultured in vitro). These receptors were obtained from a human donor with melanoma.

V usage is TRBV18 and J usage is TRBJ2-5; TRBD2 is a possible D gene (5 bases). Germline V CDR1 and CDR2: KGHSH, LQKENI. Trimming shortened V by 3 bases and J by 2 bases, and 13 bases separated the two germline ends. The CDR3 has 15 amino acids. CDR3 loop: CASSPETRLQETQYF. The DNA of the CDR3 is TGTGCCAGCTCACCCGAAACTAGATTACAAGAGACCCAGTACTTC.

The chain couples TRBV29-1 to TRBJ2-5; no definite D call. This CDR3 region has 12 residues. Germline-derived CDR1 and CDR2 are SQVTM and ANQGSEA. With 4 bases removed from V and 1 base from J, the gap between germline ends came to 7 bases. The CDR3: CSVVAGQETQYF. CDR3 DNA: TGCAGCGTTGTTGCAGGCCAAGAGACCCAGTACTTC.

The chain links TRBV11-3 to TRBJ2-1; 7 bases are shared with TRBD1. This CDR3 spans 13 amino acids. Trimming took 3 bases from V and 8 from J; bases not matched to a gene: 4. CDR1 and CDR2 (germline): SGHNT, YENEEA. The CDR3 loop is CASSFRQGYEQFF. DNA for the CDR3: TGTGCCAGCAGCTTTCGACAGGGCTATGAGCAGTTCTTC.

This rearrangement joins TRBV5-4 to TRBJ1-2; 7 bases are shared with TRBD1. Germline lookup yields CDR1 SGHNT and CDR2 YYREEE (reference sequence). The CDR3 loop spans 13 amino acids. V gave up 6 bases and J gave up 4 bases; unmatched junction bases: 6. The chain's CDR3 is CASNRGGSYGYTF. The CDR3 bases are TGTGCCAGCAACAGGGGAGGGTCCTATGGCTACACCTTC.

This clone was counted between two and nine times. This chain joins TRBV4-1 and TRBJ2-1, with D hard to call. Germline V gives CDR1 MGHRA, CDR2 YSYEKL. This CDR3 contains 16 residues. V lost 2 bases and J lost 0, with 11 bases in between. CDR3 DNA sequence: TGCGCCAGCAGCCAACTCGACATTCTCTCCTACAATGAGCAGTTCTTC. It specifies CASSQLDILSYNEQFF.

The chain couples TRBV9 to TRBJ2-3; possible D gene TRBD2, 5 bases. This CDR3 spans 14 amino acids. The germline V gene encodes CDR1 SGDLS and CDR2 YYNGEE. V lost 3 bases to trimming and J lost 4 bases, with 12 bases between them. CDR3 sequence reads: CASSALVDSDTQYF. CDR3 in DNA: TGTGCCAGCAGCGCTCTGGTGGACTCAGATACGCAGTATTTT.

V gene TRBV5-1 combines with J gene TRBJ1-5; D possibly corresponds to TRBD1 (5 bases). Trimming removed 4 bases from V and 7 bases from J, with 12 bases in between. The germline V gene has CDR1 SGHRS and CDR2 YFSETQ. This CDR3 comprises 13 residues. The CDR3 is CASSPAGNQPQHF. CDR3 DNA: TGCGCCAGCAGCCCGGCAGGGAACCAGCCCCAGCATTTT.

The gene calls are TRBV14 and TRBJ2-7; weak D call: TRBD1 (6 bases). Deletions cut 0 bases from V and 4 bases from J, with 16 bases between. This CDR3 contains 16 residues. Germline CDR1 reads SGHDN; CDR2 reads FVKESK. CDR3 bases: TGTGCCAGCAGCCAAGAGGGACAACCCCCCCTATACGAGCAGTACTTC. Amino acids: CASSQEGQPPLYEQYF. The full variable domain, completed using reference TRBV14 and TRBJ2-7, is EAGVTQFPSHSVIEKGQTVTLRCDPISGHDNLYWYRRVMGKEIKFLLHFVKESKQDESGMPNNRFLAERTGGTYSTLKVQPAELEDSGVYFCASSQEGQPPLYEQYFGPGTRLTVT.

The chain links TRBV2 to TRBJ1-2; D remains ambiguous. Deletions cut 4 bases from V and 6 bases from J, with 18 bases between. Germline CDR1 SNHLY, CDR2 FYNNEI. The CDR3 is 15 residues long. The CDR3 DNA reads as TGTGCCAGCAGTGCAGTAATATTGGGCGGGGATGGCTACACCTTC. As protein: CASSAVILGGDGYTF.

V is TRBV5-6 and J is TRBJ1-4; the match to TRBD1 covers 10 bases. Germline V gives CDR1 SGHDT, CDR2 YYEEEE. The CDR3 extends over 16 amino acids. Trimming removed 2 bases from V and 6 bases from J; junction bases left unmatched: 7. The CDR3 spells CASSFGTGTGDEKLFF. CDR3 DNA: TGTGCCAGCAGCTTCGGGACCGGGACAGGGGATGAAAAACTGTTTTTT.

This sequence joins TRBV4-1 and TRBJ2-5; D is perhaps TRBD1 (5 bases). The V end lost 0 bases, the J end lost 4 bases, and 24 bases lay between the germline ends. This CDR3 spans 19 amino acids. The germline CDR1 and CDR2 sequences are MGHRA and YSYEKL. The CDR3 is CASSQDLLGRLLGVETQYF. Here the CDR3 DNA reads TGCGCCAGCAGCCAAGATCTTTTGGGGCGTTTACTTGGAGTAGAGACCCAGTACTTC.

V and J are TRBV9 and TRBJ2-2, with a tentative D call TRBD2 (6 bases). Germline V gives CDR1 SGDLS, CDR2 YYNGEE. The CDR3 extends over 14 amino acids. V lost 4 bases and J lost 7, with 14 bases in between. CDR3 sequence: CASSRDWGDGELFF. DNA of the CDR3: TGTGCCAGCAGCCGGGACTGGGGAGACGGGGAGCTGTTTTTT. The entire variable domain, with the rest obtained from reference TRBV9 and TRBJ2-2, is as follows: DSGVTQTPKHLITATGQRVTLRCSPRSGDLSVYWYQQSLDQGLQFLIQYYNGEERAKGNILERFSAQQFPDLHSELNLSSLELGDSALYFCASSRDWGDGELFFGEGSRLTVL.

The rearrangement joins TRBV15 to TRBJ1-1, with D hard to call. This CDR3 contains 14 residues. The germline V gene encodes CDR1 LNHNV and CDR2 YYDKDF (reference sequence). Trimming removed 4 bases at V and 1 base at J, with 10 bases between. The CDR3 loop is CATSTRTANTEAFF. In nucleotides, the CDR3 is TGTGCCACCAGCACCAGGACGGCGAACACTGAAGCTTTCTTT.

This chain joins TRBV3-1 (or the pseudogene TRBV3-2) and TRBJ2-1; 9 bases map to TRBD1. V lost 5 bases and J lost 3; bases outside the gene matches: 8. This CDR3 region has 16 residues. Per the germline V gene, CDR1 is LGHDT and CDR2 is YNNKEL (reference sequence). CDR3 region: CASSLRGDRVYNEQFF. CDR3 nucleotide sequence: TGTGCCAGCAGCTTAAGGGGGGACAGGGTCTACAATGAGCAGTTCTTC.

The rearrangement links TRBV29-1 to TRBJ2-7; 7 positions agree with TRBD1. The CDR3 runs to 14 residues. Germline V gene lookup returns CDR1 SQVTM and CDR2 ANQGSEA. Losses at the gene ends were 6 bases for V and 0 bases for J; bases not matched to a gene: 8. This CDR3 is CSVETGDLSYEQYF. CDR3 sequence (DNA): TGCAGCGTCGAAACAGGGGACCTCTCCTACGAGCAGTACTTC.

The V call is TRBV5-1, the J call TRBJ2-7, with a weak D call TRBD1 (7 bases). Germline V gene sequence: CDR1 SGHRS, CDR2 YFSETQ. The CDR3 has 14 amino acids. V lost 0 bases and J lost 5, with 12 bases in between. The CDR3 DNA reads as TGCGCCAGCAGCTTGGTTGGCAGGGGGGACGAGCAGTACTTC. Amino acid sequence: CASSLVGRGDEQYF. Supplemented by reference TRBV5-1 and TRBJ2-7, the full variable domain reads KAGVTQTPRYLIKTRGQQVTLSCSPISGHRSVSWYQQTPGQGLQFLFEYFSETQRNKGNFPGRFSGRQFSNSRSEMNVSTLELGDSALYLCASSLVGRGDEQYFGPGTRLTVT.

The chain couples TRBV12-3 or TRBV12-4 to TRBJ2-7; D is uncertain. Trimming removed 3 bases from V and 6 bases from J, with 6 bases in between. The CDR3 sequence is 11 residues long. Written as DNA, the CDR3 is TGTGCCAGCAGTTTCCGGCGCGAGCAGTACTTC. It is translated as CASSFRREQYF.

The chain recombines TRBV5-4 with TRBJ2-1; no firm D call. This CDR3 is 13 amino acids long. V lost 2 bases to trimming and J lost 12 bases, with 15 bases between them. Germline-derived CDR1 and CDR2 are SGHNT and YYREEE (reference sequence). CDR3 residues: CASSLVTVGMQFF. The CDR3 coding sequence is TGTGCCAGCAGCTTAGTCACAGTGGGGATGCAGTTCTTC.

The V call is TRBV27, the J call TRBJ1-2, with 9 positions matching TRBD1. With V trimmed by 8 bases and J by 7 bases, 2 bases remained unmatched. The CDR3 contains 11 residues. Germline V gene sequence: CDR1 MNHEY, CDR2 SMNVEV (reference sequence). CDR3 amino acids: CASRDRVGYTF. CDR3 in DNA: TGTGCCAGCCGGGACAGGGTTGGCTACACCTTC.

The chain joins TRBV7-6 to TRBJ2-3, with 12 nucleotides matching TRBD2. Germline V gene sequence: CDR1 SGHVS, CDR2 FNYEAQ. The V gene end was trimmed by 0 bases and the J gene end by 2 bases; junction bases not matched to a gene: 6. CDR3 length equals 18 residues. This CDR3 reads CASSLAGASGGVTDTQYF. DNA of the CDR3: TGTGCCAGCAGCTTAGCGGGGGCTAGCGGGGGGGTCACAGATACGCAGTATTTT.

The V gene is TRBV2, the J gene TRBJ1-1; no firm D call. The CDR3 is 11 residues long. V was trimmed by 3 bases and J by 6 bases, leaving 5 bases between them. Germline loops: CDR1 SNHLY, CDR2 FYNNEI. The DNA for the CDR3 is TGTGCCAGCAGTGAGAGGTCTGAAGCTTTCTTT. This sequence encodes CASSERSEAFF.